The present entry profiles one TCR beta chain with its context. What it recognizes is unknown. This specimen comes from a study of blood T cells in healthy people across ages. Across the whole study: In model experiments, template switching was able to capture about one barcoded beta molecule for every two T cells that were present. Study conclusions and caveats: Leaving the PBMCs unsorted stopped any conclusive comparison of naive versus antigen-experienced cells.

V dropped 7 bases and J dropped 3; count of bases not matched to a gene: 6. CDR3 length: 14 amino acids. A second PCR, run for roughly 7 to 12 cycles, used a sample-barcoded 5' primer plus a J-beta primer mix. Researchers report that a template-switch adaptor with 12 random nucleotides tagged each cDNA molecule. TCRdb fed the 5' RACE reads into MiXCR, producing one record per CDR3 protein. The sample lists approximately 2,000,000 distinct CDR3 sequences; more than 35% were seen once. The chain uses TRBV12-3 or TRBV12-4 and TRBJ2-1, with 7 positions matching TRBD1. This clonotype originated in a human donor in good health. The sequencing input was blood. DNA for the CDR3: TGTGCCAGCAATCCTAGGGACAGCTACAATGAGCAGTTCTTC. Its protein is CASNPRDSYNEQFF.